This T cell receptor beta chain was recorded in a study of regulatory T cells in long-lasting Graves disease. About the research overall: The term persistent Graves' disease signified upward of 5 years on antithyroid drugs with positive TSH receptor antibodies. Study-level points and caveats: Because few samples were included, accuracy may have been lower. Among samples with persistent disease, TRBV28, TRBJ1-2 and TRBJ2-5 were favored.

Library construction for TCR beta used iRepertoire HTBI primers and Arm-PCR of CDR3 regions. TCRdb re-called the multiplex PCR reads with MiXCR, one entry per CDR3 protein. Of about 290,000 distinct CDR3 sequences listed, around 23% are singletons. CDR3 length: 12 amino acids. Between the trimmed V and J ends, which lost 7 bases and 4 bases, there was a span of 14 bases. CDR1 is SQVTM, CDR2 ANQGSEA, per germline. About this clonotype itself: The antigen is unknown.

The time point here: persistent/refractory GD, antithyroid drugs over 5 years with positive TRAb. Scientists built the TCR library using RNA that was extracted from PBMCs. This chain joins TRBV29-1 and TRBJ2-7; D may be TRBD1 or TRBD2 (6 bases each). This clonotype was obtained from a female donor with Graves disease. Sample: peripheral blood mononuclear cells (PBMCs), taken when the disease was refractory, from a patient treated with antithyroid drugs. The DNA for the CDR3 is TGCAGCGCCGGGGGCTTTGGTTACGAGCAGTACTTC. Its protein is CSAGGFGYEQYF.